This passage covers 28 T cell receptor beta chains from one sample sequenced in a study of tumour-infiltrating T cells in Burkitt lymphoma. Produced via immunoSEQ multiplex PCR; TCRdb's table is partial and in-frame only. The repertoire includes a few hundred clones, roughly 15% of them detected once, and approximately 4.3% sits in the top ten. Specimen: tumor tissue. These receptors were obtained from a human donor with Burkitt lymphoma.

A few counts support this clone. This chain links TRBV29-1 with TRBJ1-2, with a weak D call TRBD1 (6 bases). The CDR3 runs to 17 residues. V was trimmed by 5 bases and J by 2 bases, leaving 24 bases between them. Looked up from germline, CDR1 is SQVTM and CDR2 is ANQGSEA. The CDR3 region is CSVQGGWGAGENYGYTF. The CDR3 DNA sequence: TGCAGCGTTCAAGGTGGCTGGGGGGCAGGCGAGAACTATGGCTACACCTTC.

The chain recombines TRBV28 with TRBJ1-3; tentative D call: TRBD1 (5 bases). V was trimmed by 3 bases and J by 3 bases, leaving 15 bases between them. Per the germline V gene, CDR1 is MDHEN and CDR2 is SYDVKM. This CDR3 spans 16 amino acids. CDR3 sequence (DNA): TGTGCCAGCAGTTTTACCAGGGCGCGAGATGGAAACACCATATATTTT. Translation gives CASSFTRARDGNTIYF.

This clone was detected only a few times. This chain links TRBV4-1 with TRBJ2-5; 12 nucleotides match TRBD2. Germline CDR1 reads MGHRA; CDR2 reads YSYEKL. The CDR3 contains 18 residues. V was pared by 2 bases and J by 1 base, with 8 bases of the junction left unmatched. As DNA, the CDR3 is TGCGCCAGCAGCCAACGACGGACTAGCGGGGCCTCCCAAGAGACCCAGTACTTC. Amino acids: CASSQRRTSGASQETQYF.

The chain employs TRBV9 and TRBJ2-7; D is possibly TRBD2 (5 bases). The length of the CDR3 is 13 residues. Germline V gene data show CDR1 as SGDLS and CDR2 as YYNGEE. Trimming removed 3 bases at V and 0 bases at J, with 7 bases between. DNA of the CDR3: TGTGCCAGCAGCGGGAGGAACTCCTACGAGCAGTACTTC. It codes for CASSGRNSYEQYF.

This clone was seen only a few times. The CDR3 is CASSPVAGGQETQYF. DNA of the CDR3: TGTGCCAGCAGCCCCGTTGCGGGGGGGCAGGAGACCCAGTACTTC. The rearrangement joins TRBV7-2 to TRBJ2-5; TRBD2 matches 9 bases. CDR3 size: 15 residues. Looked up from germline, CDR1 is SGHTA and CDR2 is FQGNSA. V shed 5 bases, J shed 5 bases, and the junction held 9 bases outside the gene matches.

The chain joins TRBV4-1 to TRBJ1-1, with a tentative D call TRBD1 (5 bases). The CDR3 is 17 amino acids. V was trimmed by 1 base and J by 1 base, leaving 16 bases between them. From germline, CDR1 is MGHRA and CDR2 YSYEKL. The CDR3 spells CASSQVGAGGENTEAFF. The CDR3 DNA sequence: TGCGCCAGCAGCCAAGTTGGGGCGGGTGGGGAGAACACTGAAGCTTTCTTT.

CDR3 sequence (DNA): TGCGCCAGCAGCCAAGTACTAGCGGTGATCTACGAGCAGTACTTC. Its translation: CASSQVLAVIYEQYF. The chain joins TRBV4-1 to TRBJ2-7, with 8 bases aligning to TRBD2. This CDR3 has 15 amino acids. Germline V lookup: CDR1 MGHRA, CDR2 YSYEKL. Losses at the gene ends were 1 base for V and 3 bases for J; bases not matched to a gene: 5.

The table lists this clone with a few counts. V gene TRBV27 combines with J gene TRBJ1-5, with D unclear. The V end lost 3 bases, the J end lost 2 bases, and 14 bases lay between the germline ends. Per germline, CDR1 MNHEY and CDR2 SMNVEV (reference sequence). The CDR3 is made up of 16 amino acids. CDR3 region: CASSFSPIQGNQPQHF. CDR3 coding DNA: TGTGCCAGCAGTTTTTCCCCTATCCAGGGCAATCAGCCCCAGCATTTT.

This clone was seen a few times. The chain uses TRBV5-1 and TRBJ2-4; D possibly matches TRBD1 or TRBD2 (6 bases each). V lost 4 bases and J lost 14, with 13 bases in between. From germline, CDR1 is SGHRS and CDR2 YFSETQ. The CDR3 has 11 residues. CDR3 DNA: TGCGCCAGCAGCGGAACAGGGACTGAGTACTTC. Translating gives CASSGTGTEYF.

The chain is built from TRBV9 and TRBJ2-1; the D gene is possibly TRBD1 (5 bases). The length of the CDR3 is 13 residues. V shed 4 bases and J shed 7 bases, with 12 bases lying between them. From germline, CDR1 is SGDLS and CDR2 YYNGEE. The CDR3: CASSSRESNEQFF. CDR3 nucleotide sequence: TGTGCCAGCAGCTCCAGGGAAAGTAATGAGCAGTTCTTC.

This clone showed up just a few times. The chain links TRBV11-1 to TRBJ1-5, with D uncertain. Germline values: CDR1 SGHAT, CDR2 FQDESV (reference sequence). The CDR3 covers 13 residues. V gave up 3 bases and J gave up 0 bases, with 3 bases separating them. In nucleotides, the CDR3 is TGTGCCAGCAGCTTTAATAGCAATCAGCCCCAGCATTTT. Residues: CASSFNSNQPQHF.

This clone appeared a few times. The rearrangement uses TRBV7-9 and TRBJ2-2; 8 positions match TRBD2. The germline V gene encodes CDR1 SEHNR and CDR2 FQNEAQ (reference sequence). This CDR3 comprises 17 residues. V dropped 5 bases and J dropped 1; count of bases not matched to a gene: 9. CDR3 loop: CASSLGIAGLNTGELFF. The CDR3 nucleotides read TGTGCCAGCAGCCTGGGGATAGCGGGACTGAACACCGGGGAGCTGTTTTTT.

This clone has just a few counts. The chain joins TRBV5-4 to TRBJ2-5; a possible D gene is TRBD2 (5 bases). V was cut by 4 bases and J by 7 bases, with 17 bases left in between. The CDR3 extends over 14 amino acids. Germline V gives CDR1 SGHNT, CDR2 YYREEE (reference sequence). The CDR3 here is CASSPRSSGGTQYF. The CDR3 DNA sequence: TGTGCCAGCAGCCCCCGGTCGAGCGGAGGGACCCAGTACTTC.

The chain recombines TRBV5-1 with TRBJ2-7; D may correspond to TRBD1 or TRBD2 (5 bases each). V gave up 5 bases and J gave up 2 bases, with 20 bases separating them. The CDR3 totals 16 residues. Germline V gene data show CDR1 as SGHRS and CDR2 as YFSETQ. The CDR3 DNA reads TGCGCCAGCAGTCTATTAGGACCGGGACCAGCCTACGAGCAGTACTTC. Its translation is CASSLLGPGPAYEQYF.

The gene calls are TRBV7-2 and TRBJ2-7, with 9 bases that match TRBD2. CDR1 and CDR2 (germline): SGHTA, FQGNSA. The junction had 6 bases not matched to a gene; V was cut back by 0 bases and J by 3 bases. The CDR3 consists of 16 residues. The DNA of the CDR3 is TGTGCCAGCAGCTTAGCGGGCGGGAGGGCCGTCTACGAGCAGTACTTC. Translation: CASSLAGGRAVYEQYF. Combining the CDR3 with reference TRBV7-2 and TRBJ2-7 gives the whole variable domain GAGVSQSPSNKVTEKGKDVELRCDPISGHTALYWYRQSLGQGLEFLIYFQGNSAPDKSGLPSDRFSAERTGGSVSTLTIQRTQQEDSAVYLCASSLAGGRAVYEQYFGPGTRLTVT.

This clone was picked up a small number of times. This chain's CDR3 is CASSQGGFTEAFF. The CDR3 DNA follows: TGTGCCAGCAGCCAGGGGGGATTCACTGAAGCTTTCTTT. This chain joins TRBV6-1 and TRBJ1-1, with 7 bases lining up with TRBD1. Per the germline V gene, CDR1 is MNHNS and CDR2 is SASEGT. V lost 6 bases, J lost 4 bases, and 5 bases stayed unmatched. The CDR3 spans 13 residues.

Comment on this clone: Compared with germline, one end of the junction differs, possibly owing to a read error. The chain couples TRBV7-7 to TRBJ2-7, with 8 bases aligning to TRBD1. Germline CDR1 is SSHAT and CDR2 is FNYEAQ (reference sequence). This CDR3 is 17 amino acids long. CDR3 amino acids: CASSLHKSGDRSYEQYF. The CDR3 nucleotides are TGTGCTAGCAGCTTACATAAGTCCGGGGACAGGAGTTACGAGCAGTACTTC.

The chain has TRBV27 and TRBJ2-1; the match to TRBD2 covers 8 bases. CDR3 length: 15 residues. The germline gives CDR1 MNHEY, CDR2 SMNVEV (reference sequence). V gave up 3 bases and J gave up 9 bases; unmatched junction bases: 10. The CDR3 sequence: CASSLWGGGPIEQFF. Here the CDR3 DNA reads TGTGCCAGCAGTTTGTGGGGCGGGGGGCCAATTGAGCAGTTCTTC.

V and J are TRBV6-1 and TRBJ1-6; D is unclear. The CDR3 length is 13 residues. Germline CDR1 is MNHNS and CDR2 is SASEGT. V was trimmed by 3 bases and J by 14 bases, leaving 14 bases between them. The chain's CDR3 is CASSDWLLGTLHF. The CDR3 bases are TGTGCCAGCAGTGATTGGCTACTAGGGACCCTCCACTTT.

In this sample, this clone turned up a few times. This sequence joins TRBV28 and TRBJ1-5; unclear D gene. CDR3 length: 14 residues. Germline loops: CDR1 MDHEN, CDR2 SYDVKM. The V end was cut by 5 bases, the J end by 0 bases, with 8 bases between. The DNA for the CDR3 is TGTGCCAGCAGTCCCGACCCTAGCAATCAGCCCCAGCATTTT. It encodes CASSPDPSNQPQHF. The variable domain in full, with the rest retrieved from reference TRBV28 and TRBJ1-5, is DVKVTQSSRYLVKRTGEKVFLECVQDMDHENMFWYRQDPGLGLRLIYFSYDVKMKEKGDIPEGYSVSREKKERFSLILESASTNQTSMYLCASSPDPSNQPQHFGDGTRLSIL.

The rearrangement joins TRBV11-2 to TRBJ2-1; 8 nucleotides align to TRBD1. This CDR3 spans 17 amino acids. Germline V gene sequence: CDR1 SGHAT, CDR2 FQNNGV. V lost 4 bases and J lost 5; bases outside the gene matches: 13. DNA of the CDR3: TGTGCCAGCAGCTCATATAGGACAGGGCCGAGGGACAATGAGCAGTTCTTC. Translation: CASSSYRTGPRDNEQFF.

This clone was detected a few times. V and J are TRBV6-5 and TRBJ2-7; D might be TRBD1 or TRBD2, each matching 6 bases. The CDR3 spans 11 residues. Germline CDR1 MNHEY, CDR2 SVGAGI. Trimming took off 5 bases at V and 5 bases at J, with 7 bases between the two ends. The CDR3 reads CASSRGDEQYF. CDR3 DNA: TGTGCCAGCAGTAGGGGGGACGAGCAGTACTTC.

The chain carries TRBV28 and TRBJ2-2; tentatively, D is TRBD1 (6 bases). In germline, CDR1 is MDHEN, CDR2 SYDVKM. The CDR3 totals 14 residues. The V end lost 2 bases, the J end lost 8 bases, and 12 bases lay between the germline ends. CDR3 DNA: TGTGCCAGCAGTTTAAATAACAGGGCGGGGGAGCTGTTTTTT. Amino acid sequence: CASSLNNRAGELFF. The full variable domain, completed using reference TRBV28 and TRBJ2-2, is DVKVTQSSRYLVKRTGEKVFLECVQDMDHENMFWYRQDPGLGLRLIYFSYDVKMKEKGDIPEGYSVSREKKERFSLILESASTNQTSMYLCASSLNNRAGELFFGEGSRLTVL.

The rearrangement joins TRBV6-1 to TRBJ1-1; D remains unclear. CDR3 size: 13 residues. Trimming took off 7 bases at V and 5 bases at J, with 14 bases between the two ends. Germline CDR1 reads MNHNS; CDR2 reads SASEGT. Written as DNA, the CDR3 is TGTGCCAGCACCCTGAAACAGAGTACTGAAGCTTTCTTT. Translated: CASTLKQSTEAFF.

This clone was seen more than once but under ten times. The V and J genes are TRBV19 and TRBJ2-7; possibly TRBD1 for D (5 bases). Germline loops: CDR1 LNHDA, CDR2 SQIVND (reference sequence). V gave up 2 bases and J gave up 3 bases, with 14 bases separating them. The length of the CDR3 is 15 residues. This CDR3 is CASSITVDTIYEQYF. The CDR3 DNA follows: TGTGCCAGTAGTATAACAGTGGACACGATCTACGAGCAGTACTTC.

The chain has TRBV7-8 and TRBJ2-7; D gene unclear. The V gene lost 1 base and the J gene lost 1 base, with 5 bases spanning the gap. This CDR3 has 13 residues. CDR1 and CDR2 from the germline V gene are SGHVS and FQNEAQ. CDR3 loop: CASSLGRSYEQYF. The CDR3 nucleotides read TGTGCCAGCAGCTTAGGGCGGTCCTACGAGCAGTACTTC.

The J gene is TRBJ2-7, the V gene TRBV28; 8 bases match TRBD1. The CDR3 loop spans 15 amino acids. V gave up 2 bases and J gave up 6 bases; unmatched junction bases: 9. Germline CDR1 reads MDHEN; CDR2 reads SYDVKM. The CDR3 DNA reads TGTGCCAGCAGTTTAACGGTCAGGGGGCGAAGCGAGCAGTACTTC. This sequence encodes CASSLTVRGRSEQYF.

There are a few counts of this clone. The genes are TRBV5-1 and TRBJ1-1, with 10 bases aligning to TRBD1. The junction had 10 bases not matched to a gene; V was cut back by 4 bases and J by 4 bases. There are 16 residues in the CDR3. Germline-derived CDR1 and CDR2 are SGHRS and YFSETQ. CDR3 nucleotide sequence: TGCGCCAGCAGCCCGGGACAGGGGAGTTTCGGCACTGAAGCTTTCTTT. The encoded protein is CASSPGQGSFGTEAFF.